Listed below are T cell receptor beta chains from one sample, sequenced in a study of T cell repertoires in cytomegalovirus infection. What these receptors recognize is not known. TCRdb reanalysed the reads using MiXCR and keeps one entry per CDR3 protein. The table lists a few hundred thousand distinct CDR3 sequences, about 40% of them singletons. The sequencing here drew on cultured PBMCs, taken from culture after CMV antigen stimulation. The source of these receptors is a human donor in good health (CMV status not recorded). Some clones in this sample may be carry-over from other donors' samples. The CDR3 runs from the conserved cysteine through the conserved F or W.

V: TRBV20-1
CDR3: CSATPPTGIGQETQYF

V: TRBV19
CDR3: CASRGVGAENYGYTF

V: TRBV7-2
CDR3: CASSSAGESREQFF

V: TRBV2
CDR3: CASSQPRDIGEKLFF

V: TRBV12-3/TRBV12-4
CDR3: CASSLGTPGNEQFF

V: TRBV6-5
CDR3: CASSWMPNNEQFF

V: TRBV6-2/TRBV6-3
CDR3: CASNDGIYNEQFF

V: TRBV7-2
CDR3: CASSRSRDNNEQFF

V: TRBV5-6
CDR3: CASSPRAGLGEAFF

V: TRBV7-2
CDR3: CASRNSANSYEQYF

V: TRBV7-2
CDR3: CASSLRGPTSDNEQFF

V: TRBV19
CDR3: CASSVYRGNQPQHF

V: TRBV7-6
CDR3: CASSLGAGRTRGGGEAFF

V: TRBV7-6
CDR3: CASSLRLRETQYF

V: TRBV27
CDR3: CASSHTQDREVEQYF

V: TRBV6-1
CDR3: CASTWDWSTDTQYF

V: TRBV12-3/TRBV12-4
CDR3: CASSLSGAALNTEAFF

V: TRBV5-6
CDR3: CASSPEGQGEETQYF

V: TRBV6-2/TRBV6-3
CDR3: CASRTGTYPYEQYF

V: TRBV7-2
CDR3: CASSLDLNTGELFF

V: TRBV19
CDR3: CASSISPTRLNEKLFF

V: TRBV6-6
CDR3: CASSYSGAGGRGNEQFF

V: TRBV6-2/TRBV6-3
CDR3: CASSYPREITYEQYF

V: TRBV12-3/TRBV12-4
CDR3: CASSSGQNEKLFF

V: TRBV4-1
CDR3: CASSQGSGTGRLFF

V: TRBV7-2
CDR3: CASSPILGGRNEQFF

V: TRBV10-3
CDR3: CAIRGTVNQPQHF

V: TRBV11-2
CDR3: CASRPLPGGSYNEQFF

V: TRBV5-5
CDR3: CASSLEGYGEAFF

V: TRBV11-3
CDR3: CASSLIEAGELFF

V: TRBV3-1
CDR3: CASSPPHGAHYNEQFF

V: TRBV6-2/TRBV6-3
CDR3: CASSARREIDTQYF

V: TRBV19
CDR3: CASSIDLVGLAGGYSGANVLTF

V: TRBV12-3/TRBV12-4
CDR3: CASSFKRTYNSPLHF

V: TRBV11-2
CDR3: CASRKGDRHNTEAFF

V: TRBV7-9
CDR3: CASSLSLPLRDRGLRGHNEQFF

V: TRBV19
CDR3: CASTPGGLPSEKLFF

V: TRBV7-6
CDR3: CASATGNSYSEQFF

V: TRBV7-9
CDR3: CASSSLGAGSSYNSPLHF

V: TRBV6-6
CDR3: CASSYSPGQGRERETQYF

V: TRBV18
CDR3: CASSLRRTGNTDTQYF

V: TRBV7-8
CDR3: CASSLEGGLRDTQYF

V: TRBV29-1
CDR3: CSVANRGDYGYTF

V: TRBV7-2
CDR3: CASSLALGLAGIGEQYF

V: TRBV7-2
CDR3: CASSSLRGNQPQHF

V: TRBV19
CDR3: CASCSGGAADTQYF

V: TRBV7-8
CDR3: CASSLAAGRGYTF

V: TRBV7-8
CDR3: CASSLEGRGRYNSPLHF

V: TRBV11-3
CDR3: CASSERTGNTEAFF

V: TRBV12-5
CDR3: CASGLGTGGITNYGYTF

V: TRBV7-2
CDR3: CASTSRGGTGGLGFYEQYF